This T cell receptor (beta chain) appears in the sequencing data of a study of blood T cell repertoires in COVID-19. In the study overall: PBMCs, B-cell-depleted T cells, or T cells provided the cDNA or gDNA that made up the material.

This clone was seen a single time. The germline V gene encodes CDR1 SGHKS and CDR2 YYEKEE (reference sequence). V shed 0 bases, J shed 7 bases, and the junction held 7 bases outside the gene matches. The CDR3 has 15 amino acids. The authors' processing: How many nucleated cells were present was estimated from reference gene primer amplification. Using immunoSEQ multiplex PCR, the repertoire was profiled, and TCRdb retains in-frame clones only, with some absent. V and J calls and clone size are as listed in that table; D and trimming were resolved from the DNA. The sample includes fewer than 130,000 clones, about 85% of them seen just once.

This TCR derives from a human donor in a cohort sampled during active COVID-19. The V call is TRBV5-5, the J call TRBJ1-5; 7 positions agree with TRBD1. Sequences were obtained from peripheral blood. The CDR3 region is CASSLGQGSFQPQHF. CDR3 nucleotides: TGTGCCAGCAGCTTGGGACAGGGAAGTTTCCAGCCCCAGCATTTT.